This T cell receptor (beta chain) was recorded in a study of OX40 agonist ivuxolimab in advanced cancers. Study-level information: The treatment was a fully human IgG2 OX40 agonist, ivuxolimab. Administration of intravenous ivuxolimab to patients occurred every 2 weeks at 0.01 to 10 mg/kg. Study conclusions and caveats: Normalized T-cell clonal expansion was also low in some nonresponders.

Notes on this clone: No antigen is known for it.

Generated by immunoSEQ multiplex PCR, the TCRdb table keeps only in-frame clones and is missing some. This table holds 100,000 or so clones, 90% found once. Trimming removed 8 bases at V and 7 bases at J, with 18 bases between. This CDR3 region has 13 residues. Germline CDR1 and CDR2: SNHLY and FYNNEI. The origin of this receptor is an adult with an advanced solid tumor such as melanoma, head and neck, liver or kidney cancer. The V call is TRBV2, the J call TRBJ2-7; maybe TRBD1 (5 bases). Sequenced here: CD4+ or CD8+ T cells sorted from blood, sampled in a trial of the OX40 agonist ivuxolimab. The CDR3 DNA reads as TGTGCCAGCCTATATCAGGGTGGTGGTGAGCAGTACTTC. Its protein is CASLYQGGGEQYF.